The rows below give T cell receptor beta chains drawn from one sample of a study of early T cells in non-severe SARS-CoV-2 infection. TCRdb re-called the 5' RACE reads with MiXCR, one entry per CDR3 protein. The table shows about 50,000 distinct CDR3 sequences, with about a tenth occurring only once. Sequenced material: whole blood. The receptors shown here come from an adult who was a healthcare worker with PCR-confirmed SARS-CoV-2 infection or an uninfected control (not recorded which). Each CDR3 is given with its conserved first and last residue. D genes are given only for firm matches. Rows give clone size only sometimes, using once, few, many, or a class for an expanded clone.

d_gene: -; abundance: few; j_gene: TRBJ1-6; len: 14; v_gene: TRBV28; CDR3aa: CASSTPEPHSPLHF; CDR3nt: TGTGCCAGCAGTACACCCGAACCCCATTCACCCCTCCACTTT
d_gene: TRBD2; abundance: few; j_gene: TRBJ2-7; len: 13; v_gene: TRBV20-1; CDR3aa: CSAASGRNYEQYF; CDR3nt: TGCAGTGCTGCTAGCGGGCGGAACTACGAGCAGTACTTC
d_gene: -; abundance: -; j_gene: TRBJ1-5; len: 13; v_gene: TRBV2; CDR3aa: CASSLDPNQPHHF; CDR3nt: TGTGCCAGCAGTCTCGATCCCAATCAGCCCCATCATTTT
d_gene: -; abundance: many; j_gene: TRBJ2-5; len: 12; v_gene: TRBV29-1; CDR3aa: CSVGALQETQYF; CDR3nt: TGCAGCGTTGGGGCCCTCCAAGAGACCCAGTACTTC
d_gene: -; abundance: few; j_gene: TRBJ2-5; len: 12; v_gene: TRBV12-3/TRBV12-4; CDR3aa: CASSFSRETQYF; CDR3nt: TGTGCCAGCAGTTTCTCCAGGGAGACCCAGTACTTC
d_gene: -; abundance: -; j_gene: TRBJ2-7; len: 15; v_gene: TRBV9; CDR3aa: CASSEGTDRTYEQYF; CDR3nt: TGTGCCAGCAGCGAAGGGACTGATCGTACCTACGAGCAGTACTTC
d_gene: TRBD2; abundance: many; j_gene: TRBJ2-3; len: 17; v_gene: TRBV4-2; CDR3aa: CASSQDLRTSGTDTQYF; CDR3nt: TGTGCCAGCAGCCAAGATCTTAGGACTAGCGGCACAGATACGCAGTATTTT
d_gene: -; abundance: many; j_gene: TRBJ1-1; len: 12; v_gene: TRBV6-2/TRBV6-3; CDR3aa: CASSKVPTEAFF; CDR3nt: TGTGCCAGCAGTAAAGTCCCCACTGAAGCTTTCTTT
d_gene: TRBD1; abundance: many; j_gene: TRBJ2-1; len: 15; v_gene: TRBV28; CDR3aa: CASSQDRGEHYEQFF; CDR3nt: TGTGCCAGCAGTCAAGACAGGGGCGAGCACTATGAGCAGTTCTTC
d_gene: -; abundance: few; j_gene: TRBJ1-1; len: 11; v_gene: TRBV12-3/TRBV12-4; CDR3aa: CASSSLAQNIF; CDR3nt: TGTGCCAGCAGTTCCCTCGCACAGAACATCTTT
d_gene: -; abundance: many; j_gene: TRBJ2-1; len: 13; v_gene: TRBV3-1; CDR3aa: CASSQGVGNEQFF; CDR3nt: TGTGCCAGCAGCCAAGGCGTAGGTAATGAGCAGTTCTTC
d_gene: -; abundance: many; j_gene: TRBJ2-7; len: 11; v_gene: TRBV20-1; CDR3aa: CSAGYDYEQYF; CDR3nt: TGCAGCGCAGGTTACGACTACGAGCAGTACTTC
d_gene: -; abundance: many; j_gene: TRBJ2-7; len: 13; v_gene: TRBV20-1; CDR3aa: CSAPPGISGEQYF; CDR3nt: TGCAGTGCCCCTCCCGGGATATCGGGGGAGCAGTACTTC
d_gene: TRBD1; abundance: -; j_gene: TRBJ1-1; len: 14; v_gene: TRBV12-5; CDR3aa: CASGAGQADTEAFF; CDR3nt: TGTGCTAGTGGCGCGGGACAGGCGGACACTGAAGCTTTCTTT
d_gene: -; abundance: many; j_gene: TRBJ2-1; len: 13; v_gene: TRBV7-3; CDR3aa: CASSLLGVNEQFF; CDR3nt: TGTGCCAGCAGCTTATTGGGAGTGAATGAGCAGTTCTTC
d_gene: TRBD1; abundance: -; j_gene: TRBJ2-7; len: 15; v_gene: TRBV29-1; CDR3aa: CSAGQGLTATYEQYF; CDR3nt: TGCAGCGCGGGACAGGGGCTTACTGCTACCTACGAGCAGTACTTC
d_gene: -; abundance: few; j_gene: TRBJ1-1; len: 13; v_gene: TRBV11-1; CDR3aa: CASSQQGDTEAFF; CDR3nt: TGTGCCAGCAGTCAACAGGGTGACACTGAAGCTTTCTTT
d_gene: -; abundance: few; j_gene: TRBJ2-4; len: 16; v_gene: TRBV7-2; CDR3aa: CASSLEGVRTKNIQYF; CDR3nt: TGTGCCAGCAGCTTAGAGGGGGTTCGAACCAAAAACATTCAGTACTTC
d_gene: TRBD2; abundance: many; j_gene: TRBJ2-1; len: 15; v_gene: TRBV28; CDR3aa: CASSSISGPYNEQFF; CDR3nt: TGTGCCAGCAGTTCCATTAGCGGGCCTTACAATGAGCAGTTCTTC
d_gene: -; abundance: many; j_gene: TRBJ2-2; len: 16; v_gene: TRBV5-1; CDR3aa: CASSLGGATNTGELFF; CDR3nt: TGCGCCAGCAGCTTGGGCGGGGCAACGAACACCGGGGAGCTGTTTTTT
d_gene: -; abundance: few; j_gene: TRBJ2-5; len: 14; v_gene: TRBV2; CDR3aa: CASSDGGIQETQYF; CDR3nt: TGTGCCAGCAGCGACGGGGGAATCCAAGAGACCCAGTACTTC
d_gene: TRBD2; abundance: many; j_gene: TRBJ2-1; len: 12; v_gene: TRBV29-1; CDR3aa: CSVELAGVEQFF; CDR3nt: TGCAGCGTTGAACTAGCGGGAGTTGAGCAGTTCTTC
d_gene: TRBD2; abundance: many; j_gene: TRBJ2-7; len: 14; v_gene: TRBV29-1; CDR3aa: CSAAGTSGTYEQYF; CDR3nt: TGCAGCGCCGCCGGGACTAGCGGGACCTACGAGCAGTACTTC
d_gene: -; abundance: many; j_gene: TRBJ2-3; len: 14; v_gene: TRBV7-9; CDR3aa: CASSPQGGTDTQYF; CDR3nt: TGTGCCAGCAGCCCCCAAGGGGGCACAGATACGCAGTATTTT
d_gene: -; abundance: many; j_gene: TRBJ2-5; len: 15; v_gene: TRBV28; CDR3aa: CASSSPTAVKETQYF; CDR3nt: TGTGCCAGCAGTTCCCCAACTGCCGTTAAAGAGACCCAGTACTTC
d_gene: -; abundance: -; j_gene: TRBJ2-7; len: 13; v_gene: TRBV29-1; CDR3aa: CSVERFRSYEQYF; CDR3nt: TGCAGCGTTGAACGGTTTCGCTCCTACGAGCAGTACTTC